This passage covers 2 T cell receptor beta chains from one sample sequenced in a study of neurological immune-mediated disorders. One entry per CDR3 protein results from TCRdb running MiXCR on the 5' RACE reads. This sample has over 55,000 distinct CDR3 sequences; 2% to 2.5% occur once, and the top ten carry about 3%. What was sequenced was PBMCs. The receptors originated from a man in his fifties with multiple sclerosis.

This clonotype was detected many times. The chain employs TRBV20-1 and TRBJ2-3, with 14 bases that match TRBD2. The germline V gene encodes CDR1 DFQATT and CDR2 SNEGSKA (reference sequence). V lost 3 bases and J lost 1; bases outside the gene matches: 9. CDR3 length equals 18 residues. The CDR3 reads CSARGTSGGSVGTDTQYF. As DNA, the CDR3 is TGCAGTGCTAGGGGGACTAGCGGGGGTTCGGTGGGCACAGATACGCAGTATTTT.

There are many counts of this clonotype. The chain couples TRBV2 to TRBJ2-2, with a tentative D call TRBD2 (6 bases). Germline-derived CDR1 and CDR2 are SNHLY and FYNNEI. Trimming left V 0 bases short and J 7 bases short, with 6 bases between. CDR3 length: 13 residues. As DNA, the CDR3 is TGTGCCAGCAGTGAAGCCGGGGGCGGGGAGCTGTTTTTT. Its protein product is CASSEAGGGELFF.